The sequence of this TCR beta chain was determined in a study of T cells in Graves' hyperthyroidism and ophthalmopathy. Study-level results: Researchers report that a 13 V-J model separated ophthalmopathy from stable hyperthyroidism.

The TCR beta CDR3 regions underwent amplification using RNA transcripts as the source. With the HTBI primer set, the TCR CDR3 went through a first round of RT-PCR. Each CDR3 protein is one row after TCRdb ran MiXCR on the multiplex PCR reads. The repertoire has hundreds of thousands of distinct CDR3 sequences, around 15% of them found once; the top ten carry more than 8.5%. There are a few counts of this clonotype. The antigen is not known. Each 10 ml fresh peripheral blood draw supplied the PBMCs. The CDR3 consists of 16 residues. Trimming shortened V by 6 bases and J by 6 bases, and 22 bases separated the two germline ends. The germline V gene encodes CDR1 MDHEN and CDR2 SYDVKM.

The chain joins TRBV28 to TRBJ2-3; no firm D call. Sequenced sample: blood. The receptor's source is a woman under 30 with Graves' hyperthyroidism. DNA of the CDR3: TGTGCCAGCAGCTCGGAACCCCCCAAACACGATGATACGCAGTATTTT. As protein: CASSSEPPKHDDTQYF.